The sequence of this T cell receptor (beta chain) was determined in a study of T cells in Graves' hyperthyroidism and ophthalmopathy. TCR beta CDR3 regions were amplified from RNA. Primed by the HTBI set, a first-round RT-PCR was run on the TCR CDR3. TCRdb itself ran the multiplex PCR reads through MiXCR, one entry per CDR3 protein. Among approximately 430,000 distinct CDR3 sequences listed, under 15% were seen once. This CDR3 region has 14 residues. The V end was cut by 4 bases, the J end by 4 bases, with 14 bases between. Germline loops: CDR1 SGHRS, CDR2 YFSETQ. The sequence derives from a man between 18 and 29 years old with Graves' ophthalmopathy. The gene calls are TRBV5-1 and TRBJ1-2, with D possibly being TRBD1 (5 bases). Sequencing input: blood. CDR3: CASSDLQGIYGYTF. CDR3 coding DNA: TGCGCCAGCAGCGACCTCCAGGGAATCTATGGCTACACCTTC. Using reference TRBV5-1 and TRBJ1-2 for the parts outside the CDR3, the full variable domain is KAGVTQTPRYLIKTRGQQVTLSCSPISGHRSVSWYQQTPGQGLQFLFEYFSETQRNKGNFPGRFSGRQFSNSRSEMNVSTLELGDSALYLCASSDLQGIYGYTFGSGTRLTVV.